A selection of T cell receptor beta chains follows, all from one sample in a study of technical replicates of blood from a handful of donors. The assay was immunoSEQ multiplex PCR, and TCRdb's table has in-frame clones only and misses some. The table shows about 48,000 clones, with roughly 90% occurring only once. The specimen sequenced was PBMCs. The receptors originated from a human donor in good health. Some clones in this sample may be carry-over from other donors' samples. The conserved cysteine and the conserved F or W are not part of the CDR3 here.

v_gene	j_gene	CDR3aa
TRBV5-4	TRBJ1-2	ASSLSRQGYGYT
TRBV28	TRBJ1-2	ASRSDRLIRGGYT
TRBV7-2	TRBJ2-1	ASSLFGGNEQF
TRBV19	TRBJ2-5	ASSIQTSDIKAQY
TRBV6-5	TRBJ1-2	ASSYLGFGGGYGYT
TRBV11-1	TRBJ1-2	ASSLGGGEGYT
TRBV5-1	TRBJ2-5	ASSPILGTTQETQY
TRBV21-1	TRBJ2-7	PGGSSYEQY
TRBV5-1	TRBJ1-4	ASSQGTDGKLF
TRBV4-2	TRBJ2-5	ASSLSGTSGGAAQTQY
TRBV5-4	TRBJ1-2	ASRRGVDNYGYT
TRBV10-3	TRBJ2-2	AISEPGLAGKINTGELF
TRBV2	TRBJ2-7	ASSEALALSYEQY
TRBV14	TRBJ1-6	ASSQRAGTGRNSPLH
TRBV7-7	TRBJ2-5	ASSLVGEGAETQY
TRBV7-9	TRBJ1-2	ASSLHTTGHYGYT
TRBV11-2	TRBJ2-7	ASSLRGEQY
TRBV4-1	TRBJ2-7	ASSQDRGGSYEQY
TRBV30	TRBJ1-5	AWSLGGTGGQPQH
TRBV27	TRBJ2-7	ASSLTRTGSSEQY
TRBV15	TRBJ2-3	ATSRLAQGTDTQY
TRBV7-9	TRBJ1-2	ASSPARGLGYT
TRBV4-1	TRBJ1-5	ASSLSQGGRDQPQH
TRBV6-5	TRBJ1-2	ASSYPDRSKGYT
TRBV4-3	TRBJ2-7	ASSQDPGLAGGYEQY
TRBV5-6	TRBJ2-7	ASSLPGLTGRNEQY
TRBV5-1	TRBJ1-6	ASSLMTGGSSPLH
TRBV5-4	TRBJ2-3	ASSLASASTDTQY
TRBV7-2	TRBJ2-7	ASSSGGEQY
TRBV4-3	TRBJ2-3	ASGPFAGVTDTQY
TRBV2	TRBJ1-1	ASSADRGWTEAF
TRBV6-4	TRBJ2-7	ASTQDRDPYEQY
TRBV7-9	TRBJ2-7	ASSLQLFYEQY
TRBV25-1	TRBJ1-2	ASSPRGGGNYGYT
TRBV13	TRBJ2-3	ASSLSGTSTDTQY
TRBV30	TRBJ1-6	AWREQGTNSPLH